This T cell receptor (beta chain) was obtained from a study of blood T cell repertoires in COVID-19. Produced via immunoSEQ multiplex PCR; TCRdb's table is partial and in-frame only. This table has about 130,000 clones, 74% appearing once. The CDR3 totals 16 residues. Germline CDR1 is SGHRS and CDR2 is YFSETQ. Trimming at V came to 2 bases and at J to 0 bases, leaving 7 bases not matched to a gene. The specimen sequenced was peripheral blood. The sequence was collected from a man in his fifties or sixties with acute or convalescent COVID-19. The V and J genes are TRBV5-1 and TRBJ2-7; TRBD2 matches at 8 bases. The CDR3 here is CASSFQGTRSSYEQYF. DNA for the CDR3: TGCGCCAGCAGCTTTCAGGGGACTAGAAGCTCCTACGAGCAGTACTTC.